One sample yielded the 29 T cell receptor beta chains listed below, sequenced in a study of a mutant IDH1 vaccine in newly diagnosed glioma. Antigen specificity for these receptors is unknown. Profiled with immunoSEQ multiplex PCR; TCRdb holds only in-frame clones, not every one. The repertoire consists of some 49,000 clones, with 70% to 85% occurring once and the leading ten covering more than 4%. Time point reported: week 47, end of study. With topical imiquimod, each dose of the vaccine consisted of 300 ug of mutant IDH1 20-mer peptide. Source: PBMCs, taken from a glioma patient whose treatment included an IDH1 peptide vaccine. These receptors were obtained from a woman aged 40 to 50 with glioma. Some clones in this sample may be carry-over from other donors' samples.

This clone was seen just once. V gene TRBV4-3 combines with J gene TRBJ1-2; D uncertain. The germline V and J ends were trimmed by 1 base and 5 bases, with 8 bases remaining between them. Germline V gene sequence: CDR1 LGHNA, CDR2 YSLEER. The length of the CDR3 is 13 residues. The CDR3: CASSQGTHYGYTF. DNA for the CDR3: TGCGCCAGCAGCCAAGGGACTCATTATGGCTACACCTTC.

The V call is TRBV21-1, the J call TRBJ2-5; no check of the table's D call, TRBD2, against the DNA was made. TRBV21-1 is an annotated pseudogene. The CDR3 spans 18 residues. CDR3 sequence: CASSKGPTSGGAHKTQYF. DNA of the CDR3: TGTGCCAGCAGCAAAGGTCCAACTAGCGGGGGGGCCCATAAGACCCAGTACTTC.

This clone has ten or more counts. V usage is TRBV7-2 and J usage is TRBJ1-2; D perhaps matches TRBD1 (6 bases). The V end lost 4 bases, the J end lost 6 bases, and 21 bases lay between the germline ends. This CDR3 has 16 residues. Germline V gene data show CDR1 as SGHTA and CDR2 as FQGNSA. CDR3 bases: TGTGCCAGCAGCTCAGGGCAAGGGGGGGCTCTCGATGGCTACACCTTC. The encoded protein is CASSSGQGGALDGYTF.

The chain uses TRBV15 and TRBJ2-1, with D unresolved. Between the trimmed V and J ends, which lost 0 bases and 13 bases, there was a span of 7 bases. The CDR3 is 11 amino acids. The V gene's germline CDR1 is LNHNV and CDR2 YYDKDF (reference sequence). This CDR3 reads CATSRDLDQFF. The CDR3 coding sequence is TGTGCCACCAGCAGAGATTTGGACCAGTTCTTC.

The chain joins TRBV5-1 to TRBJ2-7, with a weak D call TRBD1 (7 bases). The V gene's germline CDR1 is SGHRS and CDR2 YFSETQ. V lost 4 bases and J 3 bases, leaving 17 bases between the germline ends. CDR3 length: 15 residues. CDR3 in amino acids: CASSLARDRYYEQYF. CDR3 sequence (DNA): TGCGCCAGCAGCCTTGCGCGGGACAGATACTACGAGCAGTACTTC.

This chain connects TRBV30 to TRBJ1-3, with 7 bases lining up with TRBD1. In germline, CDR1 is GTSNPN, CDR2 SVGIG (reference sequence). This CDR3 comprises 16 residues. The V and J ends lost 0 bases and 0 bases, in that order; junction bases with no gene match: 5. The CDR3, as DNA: TGTGCCTGGAGTGTAGGGGGCTTAAGCTCTGGAAACACCATATATTTT. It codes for CAWSVGGLSSGNTIYF.

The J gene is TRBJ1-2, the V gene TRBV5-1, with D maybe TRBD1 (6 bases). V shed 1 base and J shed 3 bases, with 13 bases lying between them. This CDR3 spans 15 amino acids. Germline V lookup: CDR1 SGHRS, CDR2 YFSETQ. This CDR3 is CASSLMGGQDYGYTF. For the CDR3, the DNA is TGCGCCAGCAGCTTGATGGGGGGCCAGGACTATGGCTACACCTTC.

The CDR3 sequence is CASSLLGQRYEQYF. The CDR3 DNA reads as TGTGCCAGCAGCTTACTCGGACAGAGATACGAGCAGTACTTC. The chain combines TRBV11-2 with TRBJ2-7; D might be TRBD1 (6 bases). The V end was cut by 2 bases, the J end by 4 bases, with 12 bases between. The CDR3 length is 14 residues. Germline V CDR1 and CDR2: SGHAT, FQNNGV.

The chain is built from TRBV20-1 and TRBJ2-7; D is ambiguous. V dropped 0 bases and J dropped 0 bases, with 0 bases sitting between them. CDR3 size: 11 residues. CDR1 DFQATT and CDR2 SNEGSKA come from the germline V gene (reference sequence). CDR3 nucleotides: TGCAGTGCTAGAGACTCCTACGAGCAGTACTTC. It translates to CSARDSYEQYF.

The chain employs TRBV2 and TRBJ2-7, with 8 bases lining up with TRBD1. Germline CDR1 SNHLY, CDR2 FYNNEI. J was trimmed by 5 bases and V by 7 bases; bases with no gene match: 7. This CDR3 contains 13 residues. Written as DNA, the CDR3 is TGTGCCAGCATGCCGACAGGGGATCACGAGCAGTACTTC. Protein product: CASMPTGDHEQYF.

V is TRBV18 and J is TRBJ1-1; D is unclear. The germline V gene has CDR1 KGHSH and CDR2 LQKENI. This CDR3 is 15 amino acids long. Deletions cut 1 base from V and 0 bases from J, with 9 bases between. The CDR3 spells CASSPRVPVNTEAFF. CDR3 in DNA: TGTGCCAGCTCACCACGCGTTCCGGTGAACACTGAAGCTTTCTTT.

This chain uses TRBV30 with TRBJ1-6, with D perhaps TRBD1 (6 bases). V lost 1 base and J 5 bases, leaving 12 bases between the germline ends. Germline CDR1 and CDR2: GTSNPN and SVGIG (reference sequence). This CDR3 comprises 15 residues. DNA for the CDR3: TGTGCCTGGAGTGGCTGGACAGCAGATAATTCACCCCTCCACTTT. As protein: CAWSGWTADNSPLHF.

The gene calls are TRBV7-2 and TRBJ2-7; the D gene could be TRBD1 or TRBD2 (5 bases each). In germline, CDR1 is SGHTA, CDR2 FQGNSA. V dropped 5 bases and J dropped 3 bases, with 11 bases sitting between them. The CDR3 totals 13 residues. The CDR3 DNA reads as TGTGCCAGCAGCGCAGGGAGAGTCTACGAGCAGTACTTC. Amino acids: CASSAGRVYEQYF.

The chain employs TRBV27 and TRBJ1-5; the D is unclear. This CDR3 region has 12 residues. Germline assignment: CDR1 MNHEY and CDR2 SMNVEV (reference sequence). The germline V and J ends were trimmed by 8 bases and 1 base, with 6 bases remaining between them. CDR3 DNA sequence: TGTGCCAGCGGGCAGAGCAATCAGCCCCAGCATTTT. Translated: CASGQSNQPQHF.

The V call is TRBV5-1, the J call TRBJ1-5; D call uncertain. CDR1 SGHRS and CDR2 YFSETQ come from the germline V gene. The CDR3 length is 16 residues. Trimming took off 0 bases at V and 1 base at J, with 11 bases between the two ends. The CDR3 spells CASSLGSGGSNQPQHF. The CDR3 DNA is TGCGCCAGCAGCTTGGGATCGGGTGGAAGCAATCAGCCCCAGCATTTT.

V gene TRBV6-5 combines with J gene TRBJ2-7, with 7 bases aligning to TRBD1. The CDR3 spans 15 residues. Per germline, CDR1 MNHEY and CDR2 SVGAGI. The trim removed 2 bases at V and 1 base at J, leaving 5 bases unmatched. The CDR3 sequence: CASSYQSGGSYEQYF. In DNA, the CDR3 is TGTGCCAGCAGTTACCAGTCAGGGGGATCCTACGAGCAGTACTTC.

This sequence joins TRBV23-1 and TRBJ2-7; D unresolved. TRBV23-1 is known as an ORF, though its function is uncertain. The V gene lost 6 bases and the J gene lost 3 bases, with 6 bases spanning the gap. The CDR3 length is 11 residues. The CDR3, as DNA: TGCGCCAGCAGGAAATTCTACGAGCAGTACTTC. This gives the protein CASRKFYEQYF.

The CDR3 bases are TGCAGCGTTGAAGATCGTAGGAACGCCCTTTATGGCTACACCTTC. It yields the protein CSVEDRRNALYGYTF. This rearrangement joins TRBV29-1 to TRBJ1-2; D not resolved. This CDR3 contains 15 residues. CDR1 is SQVTM, CDR2 ANQGSEA, per germline. V lost 0 bases and J lost 5, with 16 bases in between.

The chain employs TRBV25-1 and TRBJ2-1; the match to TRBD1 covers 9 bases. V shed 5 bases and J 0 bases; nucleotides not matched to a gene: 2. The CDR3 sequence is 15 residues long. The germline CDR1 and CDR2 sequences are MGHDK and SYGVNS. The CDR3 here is CASSQTGGSYNEQFF. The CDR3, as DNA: TGTGCCAGCAGTCAGACAGGGGGCTCCTACAATGAGCAGTTCTTC. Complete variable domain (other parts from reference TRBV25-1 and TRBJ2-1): EADIYQTPRYLVIGTGKKITLECSQTMGHDKMYWYQQDPGMELHLIHYSYGVNSTEKGDLSSESTVSRIRTEHFPLTLESARPSHTSQYLCASSQTGGSYNEQFFGPGTRLTVL.

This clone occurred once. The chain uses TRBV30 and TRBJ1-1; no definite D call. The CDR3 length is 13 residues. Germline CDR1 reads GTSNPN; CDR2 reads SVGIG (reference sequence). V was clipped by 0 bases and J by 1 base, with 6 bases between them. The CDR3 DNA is TGTGCCTGGAGTGTAAGAGGGAACACTGAAGCTTTCTTT. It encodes CAWSVRGNTEAFF. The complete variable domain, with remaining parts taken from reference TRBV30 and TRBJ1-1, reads SQTIHQWPATLVQPVGSPLSLECTVEGTSNPNLYWYRQAAGRGLQLLFYSVGIGQISSEVPQNLSASRPQDRQFILSSKKLLLSDSGFYLCAWSVRGNTEAFFGQGTRLTVV.

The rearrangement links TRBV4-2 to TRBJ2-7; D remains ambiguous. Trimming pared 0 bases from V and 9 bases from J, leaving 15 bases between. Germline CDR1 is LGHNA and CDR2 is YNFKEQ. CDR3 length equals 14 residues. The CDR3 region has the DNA TGTGCCAGCAGCCAAGATGCAATCACTTTGTGGCAGTACTTC. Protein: CASSQDAITLWQYF.

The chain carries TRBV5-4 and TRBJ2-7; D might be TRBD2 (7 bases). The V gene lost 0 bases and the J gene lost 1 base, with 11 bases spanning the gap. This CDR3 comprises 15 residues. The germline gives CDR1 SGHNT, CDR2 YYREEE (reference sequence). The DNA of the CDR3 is TGTGCCAGCAGCTTGGTAGGGGGGGGATCCTACGAGCAGTACTTC. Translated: CASSLVGGGSYEQYF.

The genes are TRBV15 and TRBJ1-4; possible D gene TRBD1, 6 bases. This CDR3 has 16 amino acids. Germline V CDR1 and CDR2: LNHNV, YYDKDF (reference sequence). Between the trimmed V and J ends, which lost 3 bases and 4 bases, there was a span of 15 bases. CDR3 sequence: CATSRGRTVGNEKLFF. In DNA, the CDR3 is TGTGCCACCAGCAGGGGAAGGACAGTCGGTAATGAAAAACTGTTTTTT.

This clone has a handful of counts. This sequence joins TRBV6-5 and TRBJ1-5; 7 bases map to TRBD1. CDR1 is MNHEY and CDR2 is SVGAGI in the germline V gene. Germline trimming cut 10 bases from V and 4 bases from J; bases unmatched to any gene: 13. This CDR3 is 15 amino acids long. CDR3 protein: CATQGGQGRNQPQHF. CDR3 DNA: TGTGCCACCCAGGGGGGCCAGGGCCGGAATCAGCCCCAGCATTTT.

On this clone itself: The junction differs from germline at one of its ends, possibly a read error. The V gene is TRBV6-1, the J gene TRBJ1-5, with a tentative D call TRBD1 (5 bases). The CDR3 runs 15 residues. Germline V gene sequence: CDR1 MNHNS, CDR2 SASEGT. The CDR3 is CASSGGLTVSAGGDF. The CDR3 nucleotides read TGTGCCAGCAGTGGGGGACTCACCGTGTCCGCCGGGGGGGATTTT.

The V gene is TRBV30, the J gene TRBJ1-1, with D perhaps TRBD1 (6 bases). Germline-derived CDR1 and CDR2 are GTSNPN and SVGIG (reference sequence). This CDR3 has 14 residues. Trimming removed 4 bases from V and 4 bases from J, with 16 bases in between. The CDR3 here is CAWKVRGASTEAFF. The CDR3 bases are TGTGCCTGGAAGGTCCGGGGGGCGAGCACTGAAGCTTTCTTT.

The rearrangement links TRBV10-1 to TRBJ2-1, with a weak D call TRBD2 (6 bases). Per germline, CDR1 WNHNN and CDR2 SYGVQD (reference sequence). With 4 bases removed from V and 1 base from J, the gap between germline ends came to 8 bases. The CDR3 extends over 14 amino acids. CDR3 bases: TGCGCCAGCAGTGCCGGGGGATCCTACAATGAGCAGTTCTTC. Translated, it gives CASSAGGSYNEQFF.

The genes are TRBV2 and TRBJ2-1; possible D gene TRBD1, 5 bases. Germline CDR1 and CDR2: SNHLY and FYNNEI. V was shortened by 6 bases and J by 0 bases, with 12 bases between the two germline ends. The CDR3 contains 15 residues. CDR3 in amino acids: CASRTDLSSYNEQFF. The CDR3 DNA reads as TGTGCCAGCAGGACAGACTTGAGCTCCTACAATGAGCAGTTCTTC. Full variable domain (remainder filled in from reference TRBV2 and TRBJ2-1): EPEVTQTPSHQVTQMGQEVILRCVPISNHLYFYWYRQILGQKVEFLVSFYNNEISEKSEIFDDQFSVERPDGSNFTLKIRSTKLEDSAMYFCASRTDLSSYNEQFFGPGTRLTVL.

CDR3 DNA sequence: TGTGCCAGCTCACCCAACAGGGAAGGCGGTGGGCGGCTGTTTTTT. This encodes CASSPNREGGGRLFF. This chain links TRBV18 with TRBJ2-2; a possible D gene is TRBD1 (6 bases). V was clipped by 3 bases and J by 13 bases, with 21 bases between them. The CDR3 length is 15 residues. Germline V lookup: CDR1 KGHSH, CDR2 LQKENI.